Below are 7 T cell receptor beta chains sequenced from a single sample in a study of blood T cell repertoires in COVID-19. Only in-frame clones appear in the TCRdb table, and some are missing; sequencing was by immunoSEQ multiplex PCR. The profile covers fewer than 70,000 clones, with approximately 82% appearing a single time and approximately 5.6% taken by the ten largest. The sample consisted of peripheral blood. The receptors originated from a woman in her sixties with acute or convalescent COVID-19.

The chain's CDR3 is CASSAENRVHSPLHF. For the CDR3, the DNA is TGTGCCAGTAGTGCCGAGAACAGGGTGCACTCACCCCTCCACTTT. The chain carries TRBV19 and TRBJ1-6; D might be TRBD1 (6 bases). With 5 bases removed from V and 10 bases from J, the gap between germline ends came to 18 bases. Germline V gene sequence: CDR1 LNHDA, CDR2 SQIVND (reference sequence). This CDR3 has 15 amino acids.

The CDR3 protein is CAGRQGAFGEAFF. The CDR3 nucleotides read TGTGCCGGCCGACAGGGGGCTTTTGGGGAAGCTTTCTTT. This rearrangement joins TRBV2 to TRBJ1-1; 10 positions match TRBD1. Germline V gene lookup returns CDR1 SNHLY and CDR2 FYNNEI. CDR3 size: 13 residues. The trim removed 11 bases at V and 8 bases at J, leaving 11 bases unmatched.

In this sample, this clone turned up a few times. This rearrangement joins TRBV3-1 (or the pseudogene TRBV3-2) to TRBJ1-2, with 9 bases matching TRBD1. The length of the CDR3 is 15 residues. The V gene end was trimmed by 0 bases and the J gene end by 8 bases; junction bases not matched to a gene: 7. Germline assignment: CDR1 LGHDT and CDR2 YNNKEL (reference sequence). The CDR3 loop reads CASSQESGTGWGYTF. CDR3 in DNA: TGTGCCAGCAGCCAAGAGTCCGGGACAGGGTGGGGCTACACCTTC.

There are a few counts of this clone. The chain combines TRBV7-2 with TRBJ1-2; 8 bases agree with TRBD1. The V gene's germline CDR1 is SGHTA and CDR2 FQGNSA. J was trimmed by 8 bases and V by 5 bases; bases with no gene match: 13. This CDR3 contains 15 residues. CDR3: CASSPPTTGVFGYTF. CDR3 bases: TGTGCCAGCAGCCCCCCAACGACAGGGGTGTTCGGCTACACCTTC.

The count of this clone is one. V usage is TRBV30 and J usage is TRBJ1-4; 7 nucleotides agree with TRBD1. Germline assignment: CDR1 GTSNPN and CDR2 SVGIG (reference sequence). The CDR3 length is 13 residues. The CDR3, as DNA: TGTGCTAAAAAGGGGGCTACGAATGAAAAACTGTTTTTT. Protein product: CAKKGATNEKLFF.

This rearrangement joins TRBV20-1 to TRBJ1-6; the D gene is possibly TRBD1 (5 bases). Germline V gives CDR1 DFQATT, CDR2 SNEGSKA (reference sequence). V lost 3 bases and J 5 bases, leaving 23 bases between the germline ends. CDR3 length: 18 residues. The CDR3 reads CSASSGSAHVRHNSPLHF. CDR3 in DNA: TGCAGTGCTAGTTCAGGGTCTGCGCACGTGAGGCATAATTCACCCCTCCACTTT.

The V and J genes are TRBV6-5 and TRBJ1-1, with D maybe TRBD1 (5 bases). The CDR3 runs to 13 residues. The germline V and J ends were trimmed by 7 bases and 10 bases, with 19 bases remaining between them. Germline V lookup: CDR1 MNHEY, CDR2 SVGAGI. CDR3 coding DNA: TGTGCCAGCAACGAAGGGAGGGTTCAGGGAGCTTTCTTT. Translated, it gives CASNEGRVQGAFF.